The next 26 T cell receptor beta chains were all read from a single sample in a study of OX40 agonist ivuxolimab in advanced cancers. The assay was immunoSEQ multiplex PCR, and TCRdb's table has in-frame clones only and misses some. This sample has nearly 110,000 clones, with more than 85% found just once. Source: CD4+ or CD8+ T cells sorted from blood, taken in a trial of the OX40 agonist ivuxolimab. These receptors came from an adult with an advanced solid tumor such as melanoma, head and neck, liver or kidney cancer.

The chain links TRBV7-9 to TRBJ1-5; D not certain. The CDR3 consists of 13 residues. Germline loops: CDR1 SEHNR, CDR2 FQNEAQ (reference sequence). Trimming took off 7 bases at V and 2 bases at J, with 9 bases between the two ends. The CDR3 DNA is TGTGCCAGCAACTTGGACGGCAATCAGCCCCAGCATTTT. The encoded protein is CASNLDGNQPQHF.

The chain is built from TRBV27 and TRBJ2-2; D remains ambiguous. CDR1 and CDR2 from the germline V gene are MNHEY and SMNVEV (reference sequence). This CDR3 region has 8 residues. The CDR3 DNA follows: TGTTCCACCGGGGAGCTGTTTTTT. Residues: CSTGELFF.

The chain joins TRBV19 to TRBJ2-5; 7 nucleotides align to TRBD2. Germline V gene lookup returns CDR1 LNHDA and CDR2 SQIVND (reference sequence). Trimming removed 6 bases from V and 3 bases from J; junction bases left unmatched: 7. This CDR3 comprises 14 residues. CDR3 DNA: TGTGCCAGTAGGCACACTGGGAGGGAAGAGACCCAGTACTTC. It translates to CASRHTGREETQYF. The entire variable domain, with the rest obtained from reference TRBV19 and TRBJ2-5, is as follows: DGGITQSPKYLFRKEGQNVTLSCEQNLNHDAMYWYRQDPGQGLRLIYYSQIVNDFQKGDIAEGYSVSREKKESFPLTVTSAQKNPTAFYLCASRHTGREETQYFGPGTRLLVL.

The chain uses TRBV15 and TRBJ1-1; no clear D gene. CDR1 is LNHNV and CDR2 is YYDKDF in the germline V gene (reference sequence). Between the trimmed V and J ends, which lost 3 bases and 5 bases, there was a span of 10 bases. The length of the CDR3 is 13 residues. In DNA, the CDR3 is TGTGCCACCAGCAGGGATTTGAGGACTGAAGCTTTCTTT. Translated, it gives CATSRDLRTEAFF. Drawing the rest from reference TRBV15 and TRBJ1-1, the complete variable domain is DAMVIQNPRYQVTQFGKPVTLSCSQTLNHNVMYWYQQKSSQAPKLLFHYYDKDFNNEADTPDNFQSRRPNTSFCFLDIRSPGLGDTAMYLCATSRDLRTEAFFGQGTRLTVV.

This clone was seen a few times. CDR3 amino acids: CAGRRVRDTQYF. CDR3 bases: TGTGCCGGACGGAGGGTAAGGGATACGCAGTATTTT. J is TRBJ2-3 and V is TRBV30, with D possibly TRBD2 on 6 matching bases. V was shortened by 8 bases and J by 6 bases, with 15 bases between the two germline ends. The CDR3 runs 12 residues. The germline CDR1 and CDR2 sequences are GTSNPN and SVGIG (reference sequence). Filled out from reference TRBV30 and TRBJ2-3, the complete variable domain reads SQTIHQWPATLVQPVGSPLSLECTVEGTSNPNLYWYRQAAGRGLQLLFYSVGIGQISSEVPQNLSASRPQDRQFILSSKKLLLSDSGFYLCAGRRVRDTQYFGPGTRLTVL.

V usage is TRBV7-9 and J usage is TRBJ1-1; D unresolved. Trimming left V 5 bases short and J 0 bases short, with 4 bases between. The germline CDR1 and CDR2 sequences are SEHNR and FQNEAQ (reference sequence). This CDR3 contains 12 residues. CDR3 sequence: CASSLLNTEAFF. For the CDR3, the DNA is TGTGCCAGCAGCCTACTGAACACTGAAGCTTTCTTT.

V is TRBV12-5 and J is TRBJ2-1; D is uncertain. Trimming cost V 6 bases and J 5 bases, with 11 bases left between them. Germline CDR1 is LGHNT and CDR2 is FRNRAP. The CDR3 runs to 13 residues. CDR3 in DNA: TGTGCTAGTGGCCGCTACCCGAACAATGAGCAGTTCTTC. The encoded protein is CASGRYPNNEQFF. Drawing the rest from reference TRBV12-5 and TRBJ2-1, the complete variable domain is DARVTQTPRHKVTEMGQEVTMRCQPILGHNTVFWYRQTMMQGLELLAYFRNRAPLDDSGMPKDRFSAEMPDATLATLKIQPSEPRDSAVYFCASGRYPNNEQFFGPGTRLTVL.

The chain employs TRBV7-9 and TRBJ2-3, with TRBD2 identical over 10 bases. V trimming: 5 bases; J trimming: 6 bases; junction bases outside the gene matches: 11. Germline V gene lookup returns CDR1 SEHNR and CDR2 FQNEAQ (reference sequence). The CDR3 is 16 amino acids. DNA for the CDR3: TGTGCCAGCAGCCTTCGAGGGGCTAGCGGGAGTGATACGCAGTATTTT. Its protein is CASSLRGASGSDTQYF.

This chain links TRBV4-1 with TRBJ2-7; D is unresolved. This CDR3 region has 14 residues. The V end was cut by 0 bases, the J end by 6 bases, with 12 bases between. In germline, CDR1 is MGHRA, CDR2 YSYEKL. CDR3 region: CASSQDGPGPEQYF. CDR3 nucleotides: TGCGCCAGCAGCCAAGATGGCCCCGGTCCCGAGCAGTACTTC.

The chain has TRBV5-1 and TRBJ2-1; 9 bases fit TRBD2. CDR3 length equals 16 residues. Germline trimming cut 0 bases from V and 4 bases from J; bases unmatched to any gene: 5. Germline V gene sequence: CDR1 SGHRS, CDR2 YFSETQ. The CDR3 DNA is TGCGCCAGCAGCTTGGTGCGTCTAGCGGGATACAATGAGCAGTTCTTC. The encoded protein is CASSLVRLAGYNEQFF.

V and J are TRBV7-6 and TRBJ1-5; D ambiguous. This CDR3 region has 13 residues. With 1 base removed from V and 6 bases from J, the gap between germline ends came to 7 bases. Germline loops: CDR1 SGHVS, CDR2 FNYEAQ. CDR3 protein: CASSLGLSQPQHF. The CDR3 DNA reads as TGTGCCAGCAGCTTAGGTCTATCTCAGCCCCAGCATTTT. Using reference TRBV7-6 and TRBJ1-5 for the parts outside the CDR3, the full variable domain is GAGVSQSPRYKVTKRGQDVALRCDPISGHVSLYWYRQALGQGPEFLTYFNYEAQQDKSGLPNDRFSAERPEGSISTLTIQRTEQRDSAMYRCASSLGLSQPQHFGDGTRLSIL.

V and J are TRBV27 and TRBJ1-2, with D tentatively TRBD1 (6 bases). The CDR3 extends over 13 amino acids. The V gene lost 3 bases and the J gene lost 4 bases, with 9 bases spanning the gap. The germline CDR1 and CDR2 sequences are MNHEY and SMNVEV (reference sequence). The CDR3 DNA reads TGTGCCAGCAGTTTCCAGGGGAGCTATGGCTACACCTTC. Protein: CASSFQGSYGYTF.

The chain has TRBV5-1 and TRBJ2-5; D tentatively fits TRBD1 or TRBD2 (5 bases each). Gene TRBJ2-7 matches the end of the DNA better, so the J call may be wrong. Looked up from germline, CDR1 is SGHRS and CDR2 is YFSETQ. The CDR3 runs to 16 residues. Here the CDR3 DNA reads TGCGCCAGCAGCCAGGGTAAGGGACCACCAACCTACGAGCAGTACTTC. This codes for CASSQGKGPPTYEQYF.

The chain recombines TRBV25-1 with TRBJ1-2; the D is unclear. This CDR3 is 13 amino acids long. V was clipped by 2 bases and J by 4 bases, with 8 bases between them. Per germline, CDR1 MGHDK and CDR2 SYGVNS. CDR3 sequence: CASSEQAGYGYTF. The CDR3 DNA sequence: TGTGCCAGCAGTGAACAGGCGGGCTATGGCTACACCTTC.

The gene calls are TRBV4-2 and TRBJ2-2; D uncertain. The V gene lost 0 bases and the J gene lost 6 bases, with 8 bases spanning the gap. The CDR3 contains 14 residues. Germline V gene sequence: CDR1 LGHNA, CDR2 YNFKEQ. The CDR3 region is CASSQEVQPGELFF. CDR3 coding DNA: TGTGCCAGCAGCCAAGAAGTCCAGCCCGGGGAGCTGTTTTTT.

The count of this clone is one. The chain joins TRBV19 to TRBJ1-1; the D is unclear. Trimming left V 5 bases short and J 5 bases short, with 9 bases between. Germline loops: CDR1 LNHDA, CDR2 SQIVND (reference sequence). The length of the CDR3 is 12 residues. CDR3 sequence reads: CASSGFSTEAFF. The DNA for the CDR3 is TGTGCCAGTAGTGGTTTTAGTACTGAAGCTTTCTTT.

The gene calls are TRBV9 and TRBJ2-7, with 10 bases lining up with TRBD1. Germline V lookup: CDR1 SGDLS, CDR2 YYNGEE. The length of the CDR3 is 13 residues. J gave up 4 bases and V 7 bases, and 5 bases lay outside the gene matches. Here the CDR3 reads CASGTGASYEQYF. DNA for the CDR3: TGTGCCAGCGGGACAGGGGCCTCGTACGAGCAGTACTTC. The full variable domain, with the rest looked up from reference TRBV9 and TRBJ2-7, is DSGVTQTPKHLITATGQRVTLRCSPRSGDLSVYWYQQSLDQGLQFLIQYYNGEERAKGNILERFSAQQFPDLHSELNLSSLELGDSALYFCASGTGASYEQYFGPGTRLTVT.

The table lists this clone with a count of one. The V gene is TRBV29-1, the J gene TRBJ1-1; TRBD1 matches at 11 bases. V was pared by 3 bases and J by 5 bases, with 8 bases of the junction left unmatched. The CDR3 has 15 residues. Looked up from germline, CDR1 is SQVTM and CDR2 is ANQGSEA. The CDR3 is CSVDGTGGGWTEAFF. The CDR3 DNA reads TGCAGCGTTGATGGGACAGGGGGGGGCTGGACTGAAGCTTTCTTT.

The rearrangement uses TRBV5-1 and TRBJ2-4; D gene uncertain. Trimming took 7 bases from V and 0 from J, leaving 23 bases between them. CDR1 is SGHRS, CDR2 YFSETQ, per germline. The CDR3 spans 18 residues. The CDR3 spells CASLSPLIRPLAKNIQYF. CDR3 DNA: TGCGCCAGCCTTTCCCCTCTCATTAGACCTCTAGCCAAAAACATTCAGTACTTC.

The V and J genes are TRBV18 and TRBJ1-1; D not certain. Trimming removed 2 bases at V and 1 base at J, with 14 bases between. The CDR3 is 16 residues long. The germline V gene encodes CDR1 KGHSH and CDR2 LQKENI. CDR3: CASSPGVILGNTEAFF. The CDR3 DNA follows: TGTGCCAGCTCACCAGGGGTCATCCTAGGGAACACTGAAGCTTTCTTT.

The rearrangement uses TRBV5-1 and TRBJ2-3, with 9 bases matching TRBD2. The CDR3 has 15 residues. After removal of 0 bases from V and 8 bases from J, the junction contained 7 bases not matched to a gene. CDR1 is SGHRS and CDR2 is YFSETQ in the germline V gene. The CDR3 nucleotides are TGCGCCAGCAGCTTGGTGGCTAGCGGGACCGTTACGCAGTATTTT. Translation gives CASSLVASGTVTQYF.

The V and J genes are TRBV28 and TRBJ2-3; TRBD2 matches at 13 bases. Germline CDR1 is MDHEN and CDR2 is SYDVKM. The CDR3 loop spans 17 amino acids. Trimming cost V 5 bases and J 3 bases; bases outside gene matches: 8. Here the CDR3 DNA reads TGTGCCAGCAGTCCCCGACCGGGACTAGCGGGAACAGATACGCAGTATTTT. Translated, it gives CASSPRPGLAGTDTQYF.

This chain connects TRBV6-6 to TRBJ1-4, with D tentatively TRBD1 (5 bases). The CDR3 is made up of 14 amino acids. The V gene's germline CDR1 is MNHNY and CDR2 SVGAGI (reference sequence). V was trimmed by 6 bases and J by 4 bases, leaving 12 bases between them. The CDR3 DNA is TGTGCCAGCAGGTACCGGACAAGTAATGAAAAACTGTTTTTT. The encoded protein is CASRYRTSNEKLFF.

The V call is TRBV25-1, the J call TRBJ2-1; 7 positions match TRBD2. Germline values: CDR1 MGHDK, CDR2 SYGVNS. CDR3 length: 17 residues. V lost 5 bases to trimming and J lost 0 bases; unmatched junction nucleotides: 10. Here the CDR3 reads CASSPWSGMSSYNEQFF. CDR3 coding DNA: TGTGCCAGCAGTCCCTGGAGCGGGATGAGCTCCTACAATGAGCAGTTCTTC.

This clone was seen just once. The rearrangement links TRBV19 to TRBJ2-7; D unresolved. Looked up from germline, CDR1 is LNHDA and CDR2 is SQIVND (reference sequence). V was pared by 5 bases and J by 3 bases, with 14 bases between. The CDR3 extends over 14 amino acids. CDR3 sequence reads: CASSRAVRDYEQYF. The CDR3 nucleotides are TGTGCCAGTAGTCGGGCAGTCCGAGACTACGAGCAGTACTTC. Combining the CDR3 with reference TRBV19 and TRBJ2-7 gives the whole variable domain DGGITQSPKYLFRKEGQNVTLSCEQNLNHDAMYWYRQDPGQGLRLIYYSQIVNDFQKGDIAEGYSVSREKKESFPLTVTSAQKNPTAFYLCASSRAVRDYEQYFGPGTRLTVT.

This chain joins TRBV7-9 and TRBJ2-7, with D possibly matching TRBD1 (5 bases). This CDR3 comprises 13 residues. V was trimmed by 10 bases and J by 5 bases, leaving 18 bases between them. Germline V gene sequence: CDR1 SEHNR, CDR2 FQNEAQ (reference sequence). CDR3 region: CATAESGFDEQYF. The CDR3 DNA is TGTGCCACCGCTGAGTCAGGGTTCGACGAGCAGTACTTC.